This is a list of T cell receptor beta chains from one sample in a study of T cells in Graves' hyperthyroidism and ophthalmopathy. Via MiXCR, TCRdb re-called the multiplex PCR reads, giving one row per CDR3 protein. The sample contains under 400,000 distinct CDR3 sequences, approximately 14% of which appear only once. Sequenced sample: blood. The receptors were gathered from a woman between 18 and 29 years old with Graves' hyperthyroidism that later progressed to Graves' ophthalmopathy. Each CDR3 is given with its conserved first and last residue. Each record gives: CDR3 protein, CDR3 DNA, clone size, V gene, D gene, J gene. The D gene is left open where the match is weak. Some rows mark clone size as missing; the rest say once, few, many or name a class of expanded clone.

CDR3aa: CASSQEISGSQYF
CDR3nt: TGCGCCAGCAGCCAAGAAATAAGCGGGAGCCAGTACTTC
abundance: many
v_gene: TRBV4-3
d_gene: TRBD2
j_gene: TRBJ2-5

CDR3aa: CASSQGTSGVEQYF
CDR3nt: TGTGCCAGCAGTCAAGGGACTAGCGGGGTCGAGCAGTACTTC
abundance: many
v_gene: TRBV12-3/TRBV12-4
d_gene: TRBD2
j_gene: TRBJ2-7

CDR3aa: CASSLISGEAFF
CDR3nt: TGTGCCAGCAGTTTAATTTCGGGGGAGGCTTTCTTT
abundance: many
v_gene: TRBV28
d_gene: NA
j_gene: TRBJ1-1

CDR3aa: CASSIRDRGETQYF
CDR3nt: TGTGCCAGCAGCATCCGGGACAGGGGTGAGACCCAGTACTTC
abundance: few
v_gene: TRBV6-2/TRBV6-3
d_gene: TRBD1
j_gene: TRBJ2-5

CDR3aa: CASSDRDRGLVGEQYF
CDR3nt: TGTGCCAGTAGTGACCGGGACAGGGGACTAGTAGGCGAGCAGTACTTC
abundance: NA
v_gene: TRBV19
d_gene: TRBD1
j_gene: TRBJ2-7

CDR3aa: CASNPGRVNLYGYTF
CDR3nt: TGTGCCAGCAACCCGGGGCGGGTCAACCTTTATGGCTACACCTTC
abundance: NA
v_gene: TRBV6-1
d_gene: NA
j_gene: TRBJ1-2

CDR3aa: CASSSAGTDTQYF
CDR3nt: TGTGCCAGCAGTTCCGCGGGGACAGATACGCAGTATTTT
abundance: many
v_gene: TRBV28
d_gene: NA
j_gene: TRBJ2-3

CDR3aa: CSATRGRVSYAEQYF
CDR3nt: TGCAGTGCTACAAGGGGTCGAGTTTCCTACGCGGAGCAGTACTTC
abundance: many
v_gene: TRBV20-1
d_gene: NA
j_gene: TRBJ2-7

CDR3aa: CASSETGRYEQYF
CDR3nt: TGTGCCAGCAGTGAAACAGGGAGGTACGAGCAGTACTTC
abundance: many
v_gene: TRBV2
d_gene: NA
j_gene: TRBJ2-7

CDR3aa: CAWSLGGSYNSPLHF
CDR3nt: TGTGCCTGGAGTTTAGGGGGCTCCTATAATTCACCCCTCCACTTT
abundance: few
v_gene: TRBV30
d_gene: NA
j_gene: TRBJ1-6

CDR3aa: CASSITRLGGLGEKLFF
CDR3nt: TGTGCCAGCAGTATAACCCGCCTTGGGGGATTAGGGGAAAAACTGTTTTTT
abundance: many
v_gene: TRBV28
d_gene: NA
j_gene: TRBJ1-4

CDR3aa: CASSLLGTSGMQETQYF
CDR3nt: TGTGCCAGCAGCTTGTTGGGGACTAGCGGGATGCAAGAGACCCAGTACTTC
abundance: many
v_gene: TRBV7-8
d_gene: TRBD2
j_gene: TRBJ2-5

CDR3aa: CASSKAGWSYEQYF
CDR3nt: TGTGCCAGCAGCAAAGCCGGATGGTCCTACGAGCAGTACTTC
abundance: NA
v_gene: TRBV27
d_gene: NA
j_gene: TRBJ2-7

CDR3aa: CSVEDRLANEQFF
CDR3nt: TGCAGCGTTGAAGATCGTCTTGCAAATGAGCAGTTCTTC
abundance: few
v_gene: TRBV29-1
d_gene: NA
j_gene: TRBJ2-1

CDR3aa: CASSLGKTSLYNEQFF
CDR3nt: TGTGCCAGCAGCTTGGGTAAGACTAGCCTTTACAATGAGCAGTTCTTC
abundance: many
v_gene: TRBV5-5
d_gene: TRBD2
j_gene: TRBJ2-1

CDR3aa: CSVEGEITGELFF
CDR3nt: TGCAGCGTTGAGGGGGAGATTACCGGGGAGCTGTTTTTT
abundance: few
v_gene: TRBV29-1
d_gene: NA
j_gene: TRBJ2-2

CDR3aa: CASSALGPGTDTQYF
CDR3nt: TGCGCCAGCAGCGCCCTCGGTCCGGGAACAGATACGCAGTATTTT
abundance: NA
v_gene: TRBV5-1
d_gene: NA
j_gene: TRBJ2-3

CDR3aa: CASSLAGEGDTQYF
CDR3nt: TGTGCCAGCAGCCTAGCGGGAGAGGGAGATACGCAGTATTTT
abundance: few
v_gene: TRBV6-4
d_gene: TRBD2
j_gene: TRBJ2-3

CDR3aa: CASYNTGELFF
CDR3nt: TGTGCCAGCTATAACACCGGGGAGCTGTTTTTT
abundance: few
v_gene: TRBV28
d_gene: NA
j_gene: TRBJ2-2

CDR3aa: CSARAWSSTDTQYF
CDR3nt: TGCAGTGCTAGAGCTTGGTCTAGCACAGATACGCAGTATTTT
abundance: many
v_gene: TRBV20-1
d_gene: NA
j_gene: TRBJ2-3

CDR3aa: CASSHSRDSFMAQYF
CDR3nt: TGTGCCAGCAGCCACAGCCGGGACAGCTTTATGGCCCAGTACTTC
abundance: many
v_gene: TRBV7-2
d_gene: TRBD1
j_gene: TRBJ2-5

CDR3aa: CAISPGQANYGYTF
CDR3nt: TGTGCCATCAGTCCGGGACAAGCTAACTATGGCTACACCTTC
abundance: NA
v_gene: TRBV10-3
d_gene: NA
j_gene: TRBJ1-2

CDR3aa: CASSLDREGQPQHF
CDR3nt: TGTGCCAGCAGCTTGGACAGGGAGGGTCAGCCCCAGCATTTT
abundance: many
v_gene: TRBV7-8
d_gene: TRBD1
j_gene: TRBJ1-5

CDR3aa: CASSFSGQGTEAFF
CDR3nt: TGTGCCAGCAGTTTTTCGGGACAGGGCACTGAAGCTTTCTTT
abundance: many
v_gene: TRBV28
d_gene: TRBD1
j_gene: TRBJ1-1

CDR3aa: CASSETSGRAEETQYF
CDR3nt: TGTGCCAGCAGTGAGACTAGCGGGAGGGCCGAGGAGACCCAGTACTTC
abundance: NA
v_gene: TRBV28
d_gene: TRBD2
j_gene: TRBJ2-5

CDR3aa: CASRTFDRETGANVLTF
CDR3nt: TGTGCCAGCCGAACTTTTGACAGGGAAACTGGGGCCAACGTCCTGACTTTC
abundance: NA
v_gene: TRBV6-1
d_gene: TRBD1
j_gene: TRBJ2-6

CDR3aa: CASSLVQGASEQYF
CDR3nt: TGTGCCAGCAGCTTAGTCCAGGGGGCTTCCGAGCAGTACTTC
abundance: few
v_gene: TRBV11-2
d_gene: TRBD1
j_gene: TRBJ2-7

CDR3aa: CASSSGLADLYEQYF
CDR3nt: TGTGCCAGCAGCTCTGGACTAGCGGACCTCTACGAGCAGTACTTC
abundance: medium-sized
v_gene: TRBV2
d_gene: TRBD2
j_gene: TRBJ2-7

CDR3aa: CASSQVAGVRETQYF
CDR3nt: TGTGCCAGCAGCCAAGTAGCGGGAGTTCGAGAGACCCAGTACTTC
abundance: few
v_gene: TRBV5-4
d_gene: TRBD2
j_gene: TRBJ2-5

CDR3aa: CASSHGTGMAGELFF
CDR3nt: TGTGCCAGCAGCCACGGGACAGGCATGGCCGGGGAGCTGTTTTTT
abundance: NA
v_gene: TRBV3-1
d_gene: TRBD1
j_gene: TRBJ2-2

CDR3aa: CASSQVDRLYEQFF
CDR3nt: TGTGCCAGCAGCCAAGTAGACAGGTTATATGAGCAGTTCTTC
abundance: many
v_gene: TRBV3-1
d_gene: NA
j_gene: TRBJ2-1

CDR3aa: CSAKPPGQKNTEAFF
CDR3nt: TGCAGTGCTAAGCCCCCGGGACAGAAGAACACTGAAGCTTTCTTT
abundance: many
v_gene: TRBV20-1
d_gene: TRBD1
j_gene: TRBJ1-1

CDR3aa: CASTGPVGIGNTEAFF
CDR3nt: TGTGCCAGCACGGGACCCGTGGGCATAGGCAATACTGAAGCTTTCTTT
abundance: many
v_gene: TRBV7-4
d_gene: NA
j_gene: TRBJ1-1

CDR3aa: CASSSIGLSYNGGYEQFF
CDR3nt: TGTGCCAGCAGCTCAATCGGTCTAAGTTATAATGGGGGGTATGAGCAGTTCTTC
abundance: many
v_gene: TRBV11-2
d_gene: NA
j_gene: TRBJ2-1

CDR3aa: CAWSVNSGGYEQYF
CDR3nt: TGTGCCTGGAGTGTAAATTCAGGCGGCTACGAGCAGTACTTC
abundance: many
v_gene: TRBV30
d_gene: NA
j_gene: TRBJ2-7

CDR3aa: CASSVGGPLNEQFF
CDR3nt: TGTGCCAGCAGCGTAGGGGGACCTCTCAATGAGCAGTTCTTC
abundance: NA
v_gene: TRBV9
d_gene: NA
j_gene: TRBJ2-1